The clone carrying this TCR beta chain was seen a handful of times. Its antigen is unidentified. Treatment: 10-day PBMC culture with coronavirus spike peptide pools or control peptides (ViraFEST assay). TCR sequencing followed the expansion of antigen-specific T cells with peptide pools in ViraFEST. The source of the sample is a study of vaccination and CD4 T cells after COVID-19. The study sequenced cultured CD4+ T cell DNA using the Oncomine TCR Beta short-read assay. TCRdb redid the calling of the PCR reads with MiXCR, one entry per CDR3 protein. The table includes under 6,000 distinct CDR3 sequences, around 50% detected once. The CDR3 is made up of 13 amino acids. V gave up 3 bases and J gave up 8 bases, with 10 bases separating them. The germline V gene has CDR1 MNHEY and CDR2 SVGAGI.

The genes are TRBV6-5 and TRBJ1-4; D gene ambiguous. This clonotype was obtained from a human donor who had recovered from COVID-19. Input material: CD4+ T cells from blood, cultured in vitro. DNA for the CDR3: TGTGCCAGCAGTTATTTGGCAGCCGAAAAACTGTTTTTT. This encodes CASSYLAAEKLFF.